This is a list of T cell receptor beta chains from one sample in a study of cytomegalovirus exposure and HLA in healthy donors. The protocol was immunoSEQ multiplex PCR, while the TCRdb copy is restricted to in-frame clones and leaves out a portion. The sample includes 200,000 to 250,000 clones, roughly 79% seen only once; the top ten take more than 0.5%. The sequenced sample was PBMCs. The source is a woman aged 40 to 50 in good health and CMV-seronegative. Both conserved end residues are part of each CDR3.

v_gene | len | CDR3aa
TRBV9 | 15 | CASSPGPGGGNTIYF
TRBV9 | 14 | CASSVGPRNTEAFF
TRBV6-5 | 15 | CASSFGFGAPTEAFF
TRBV19 | 15 | CASSPSGRGNTEAFF
TRBV4-1 | 17 | CASSQGRGLTYNSPLHF
TRBV29-1 | 14 | CSAAPQGINTEAFF
TRBV10-3 | 13 | CAISERTENEQFF
TRBV13 | 16 | CASSPRPKGDNEKLFF
TRBV28 | 15 | CASSPHRLRGEKLFF
TRBV5-1 | 15 | CASSFGTGMTYEQYF
TRBV7-3 | 14 | CASSRGGSGTEAFF
TRBV19 | 15 | CASSPGTVDRTEAFF
TRBV5-1 | 14 | CASSLGGGNEKLFF
TRBV10-1 | 15 | CASSASAATNEKLFF
TRBV7-9 | 12 | CSSSFGGPKAFF
TRBV5-4 | 17 | CASSPKGEGKGTGELFF
TRBV18 | 13 | CASVTNIQETQYF
TRBV18 | 15 | CASSPTSRGTDTQYF
TRBV27 | 13 | CASSSGQVYEQYF
TRBV7-9 | 15 | CASSPPQGLVSPLHF
TRBV5-4 | 14 | CASRPGLPNYGYTF
TRBV30 | 13 | CAWSLRGENIQYF
TRBV11-2 | 16 | CASSLDWRGVSYEQYF
TRBV19 | 13 | CASKPQGPYEQYF
TRBV28 | 13 | CASSLPGTGGYTF
TRBV5-6 | 13 | CASSADSYNEQFF
TRBV7-2 | 14 | CASSSQVSGNTIYF
TRBV7-8 | 15 | CASSLAGSGNQPQHF
TRBV5-4 | 15 | CASSFQHQVNTEAFF
TRBV5-1 | 14 | CASSLKSLAAEAFF
TRBV7-2 | 11 | CASAFGGEQFF
TRBV5-1 | 18 | CASSLAGRPGTSTYEQYF